This is a list of T cell receptor beta chains from one sample in a study of T cells in Graves' hyperthyroidism and ophthalmopathy. Each CDR3 protein is one row after TCRdb ran MiXCR on the multiplex PCR reads. This table has some 400,000 distinct CDR3 sequences, 15% to 20% appearing once. Sequenced sample: blood. Receptor source: a woman aged 18-35 years with Graves' hyperthyroidism. Each CDR3 is given with its conserved first and last residue. The D gene is left open where the match is weak. Part of the rows lack a size; the others show once, few, many or a class for expanded clones.

j_call | clone_size | d_call | v_call | cdr3_nt | cdr3_aa
TRBJ1-1 | many | NA | TRBV20-1 | TGCAGTGCTAAGAGCAGGGCTGAAGCTTTCTTT | CSAKSRAEAFF
TRBJ1-2 | many | NA | TRBV4-2 | TGTGCCAGCAGCCAAGAGGGCTATGGCTACACCTTC | CASSQEGYGYTF
TRBJ2-5 | NA | NA | TRBV15 | TGTGCCACCAGCAATACAGGGAGGGAGACCCAGTACTTC | CATSNTGRETQYF
TRBJ2-5 | NA | NA | TRBV12-3/TRBV12-4 | TGTGCCAGCAGGAGACTAGATCCAGAGACCCAGTACTTC | CASRRLDPETQYF
TRBJ1-1 | NA | NA | TRBV19 | TGTGCCAGTAGTATAATGGGTGGTAGCGGGGTAGGCACTGAAGCTTTCTTT | CASSIMGGSGVGTEAFF
TRBJ1-1 | many | NA | TRBV7-8 | TGTGCCAGCAGCTCTCATGGCACTGAAGCTTTCTTT | CASSSHGTEAFF
TRBJ1-2 | many | TRBD1 | TRBV7-2 | TGTGCCAGCAGCCAGCAGGGACAGGGGAACTATGGCTACACCTTC | CASSQQGQGNYGYTF
TRBJ1-2 | many | NA | TRBV6-1 | TGTGCCAGCAGTGACGAGTATGGCTACACCTTC | CASSDEYGYTF
TRBJ1-2 | many | TRBD1 | TRBV19 | TGTGCCAGCCAAAGACAGGGAACTAACTATGGCTACACCTTC | CASQRQGTNYGYTF
TRBJ1-6 | NA | NA | TRBV19 | TGTGCCAGTAGGGAGGAGAGCTCCTATAATTCACCCCTCCACTTT | CASREESSYNSPLHF